The following is a T cell receptor beta chain sequence with its context. This entry belongs to a study of blood T cell repertoires in COVID-19. Assay: immunoSEQ multiplex PCR; the TCRdb copy retains only in-frame clones and omits some. The sample includes approximately 500,000 clones, around nine tenths of them seen just once. Residents of about two dozen US areas, aged about 18 to 95 years, made up the participants. V lost 6 bases, J lost 7 bases, and 4 bases stayed unmatched. CDR3 length equals 12 residues. CDR1 and CDR2 (germline): SQVTM, ANQGSEA. This sequence was found in a woman aged 40-49 years who had recovered from COVID-19. Sequences were obtained from PBMCs or T cells enriched from blood (not recorded which). V gene TRBV29-1 combines with J gene TRBJ1-5, with 9 bases lining up with TRBD1. The CDR3 loop is CSVSGTGQPQHF. The DNA for the CDR3 is TGCAGCGTATCCGGGACAGGGCAGCCCCAGCATTTT. Complete variable domain (other parts from reference TRBV29-1 and TRBJ1-5): SAVISQKPSRDICQRGTSLTIQCQVDSQVTMMFWYRQQPGQSLTLIATANQGSEATYESGFVIDKFPISRPNLTFSTLTVSNMSPEDSSIYLCSVSGTGQPQHFGDGTRLSIL.